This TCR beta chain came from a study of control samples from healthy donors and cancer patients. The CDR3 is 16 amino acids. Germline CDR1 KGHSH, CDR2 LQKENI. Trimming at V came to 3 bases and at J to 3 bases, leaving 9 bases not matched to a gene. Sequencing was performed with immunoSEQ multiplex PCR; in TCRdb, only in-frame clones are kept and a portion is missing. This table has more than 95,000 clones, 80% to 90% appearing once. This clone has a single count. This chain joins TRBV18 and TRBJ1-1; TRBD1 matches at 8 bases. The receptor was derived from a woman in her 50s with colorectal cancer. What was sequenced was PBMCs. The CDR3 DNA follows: TGTGCCAGCTCACCTGGCCCAGGGGGCGTCTACACTGAAGCTTTCTTT. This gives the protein CASSPGPGGVYTEAFF.